Each of the 11 T cell receptor beta chains below was sequenced from the same sample in a study of PD-1 blockade in classical Hodgkin lymphoma. TCRdb's table, derived via immunoSEQ multiplex PCR, lists solely in-frame clones and lacks some. The sample consists of 75,000 to 100,000 clones, 75% to 85% of them appearing once. No patient escaped relapse after autologous stem cell transplantation, and brentuximab vedotin exposure varied. This specimen was peripheral blood mononuclear cells (PBMCs), taken before the second cycle of nivolumab. Every receptor here comes from a human donor with classical Hodgkin lymphoma.

The chain is built from TRBV10-3 and TRBJ2-2; 11 bases map to TRBD1. CDR1 is ENHRY and CDR2 is SYGVKD in the germline V gene. Trimming cost V 4 bases and J 6 bases; bases outside gene matches: 7. The CDR3 length is 16 residues. As DNA, the CDR3 is TGTGCCATCAGTGCACACGGGACAGGGGGTCCCGGGGAGCTGTTTTTT. It encodes CAISAHGTGGPGELFF.

V gene TRBV30 combines with J gene TRBJ2-2; 9 bases agree with TRBD1. CDR1 is GTSNPN, CDR2 SVGIG, per germline (reference sequence). This CDR3 has 16 amino acids. J gave up 3 bases and V 1 base, and 6 bases lay outside the gene matches. The CDR3 DNA reads TGTGCCTGGAGTGGATACAGGGGGCGGGACACCGGGGAGCTGTTTTTT. This gives the protein CAWSGYRGRDTGELFF.

The rearrangement uses TRBV10-3 and TRBJ2-1; 13 positions agree with TRBD2. The CDR3 is made up of 19 amino acids. The V segment lost 5 bases and the J segment 0 bases; nucleotides outside the gene matches: 10. Germline V CDR1 and CDR2: ENHRY, SYGVKD. The CDR3 DNA is TGTGCCATCAGTTTCACTAGCGGGAGGGCCTATGGCTCCTACAATGAGCAGTTCTTC. The encoded protein is CAISFTSGRAYGSYNEQFF.

The chain joins TRBV28 to TRBJ1-1, with TRBD1 matching 9 bases. With 5 bases clipped from V and 0 bases from J, the junction kept 10 bases outside the gene matches. This CDR3 is 17 amino acids long. CDR1 MDHEN and CDR2 SYDVKM come from the germline V gene. In nucleotides, the CDR3 is TGTGCCAGCAGTCCCCTCCGGACAGGGGACTTGAACACTGAAGCTTTCTTT. This encodes CASSPLRTGDLNTEAFF.

The V gene is TRBV7-5, the J gene TRBJ2-2; the table's D gene call, TRBD2, was not cross checked with the DNA. TRBV7-5 is a documented pseudogene. The CDR3 covers 13 residues. The CDR3 loop reads CVRSDRETGELFF. CDR3 DNA sequence: TGTGTCAGAAGCGATCGGGAAACCGGGGAGCTGTTTTTT.

The CDR3 DNA follows: TGTGCCAGCAGCCCGCGCATCCGGGACAGGGATGGCTACACCTTC. Translated: CASSPRIRDRDGYTF. The chain combines TRBV6-6 with TRBJ1-2; 9 nucleotides align to TRBD1. Losses at the gene ends were 6 bases for V and 6 bases for J; bases not matched to a gene: 11. Germline assignment: CDR1 MNHNY and CDR2 SVGAGI (reference sequence). The CDR3 has 15 residues.

This clone was counted a single time. The chain couples TRBV7-2 to TRBJ2-1, with 14 bases identical to TRBD2. CDR3 length: 16 residues. V shed 5 bases and J 5 bases; nucleotides not matched to a gene: 5. CDR1 and CDR2 (germline): SGHTA, FQGNSA. For the CDR3, the DNA is TGTGCCAGCAGCCGGACTAGCGGGAGGTATGACAATGAGCAGTTCTTC. Protein: CASSRTSGRYDNEQFF.

The chain has TRBV28 and TRBJ1-5; TRBD1 matches 9 bases. V trimming: 6 bases; J trimming: 6 bases; junction bases outside the gene matches: 12. The germline V gene has CDR1 MDHEN and CDR2 SYDVKM. The CDR3 spans 16 residues. CDR3 amino acids: CASSNSGQGYGQPQHF. CDR3 nucleotides: TGTGCCAGCAGCAATTCGGGACAGGGTTACGGTCAGCCCCAGCATTTT.

V is TRBV11-3 and J is TRBJ2-2; TRBD2 matches 7 bases. The CDR3 runs 14 residues. Per germline, CDR1 SGHNT and CDR2 YENEEA. J gave up 4 bases and V 5 bases, and 4 bases lay outside the gene matches. CDR3 sequence reads: CASSPGGGTGELFF. CDR3 bases: TGTGCCAGCAGCCCTGGGGGGGGCACCGGGGAGCTGTTTTTT.

Ten or more counts support this clone. The chain has TRBV27 and TRBJ2-1; TRBD1 agrees at 8 bases. Germline V CDR1 and CDR2: MNHEY, SMNVEV (reference sequence). Trimming at V came to 5 bases and at J to 8 bases, leaving 5 bases not matched to a gene. This CDR3 is built from 13 residues. The CDR3 spells CASSLMTGDEQFF. Written as DNA, the CDR3 is TGTGCCAGCAGTCTCATGACAGGGGATGAGCAGTTCTTC.

The chain combines TRBV28 with TRBJ1-3, with D possibly TRBD1 on 5 matching bases. V was cut by 3 bases and J by 2 bases, with 14 bases left in between. CDR1 is MDHEN, CDR2 SYDVKM, per germline. The CDR3 totals 16 residues. The CDR3 sequence is CASSFAQGRAGNTIYF. The CDR3 DNA sequence: TGTGCCAGCAGTTTCGCGCAGGGTAGGGCTGGAAACACCATATATTTT.